The clone carrying this T cell receptor (beta chain) showed up many times. Its antigen remains unidentified. Orbital computed tomography and thyroid ultrasound, together with serum TRAb and thyroxine and clinical symptoms, were used for diagnoses. Germline CDR1 reads LNHDA; CDR2 reads SQIVND (reference sequence). This CDR3 contains 15 residues. V was clipped by 3 bases and J by 3 bases; unmatched bases: 4. The entry originates in a study of T cells in Graves' hyperthyroidism and ophthalmopathy. RNA transcripts yielded amplified TCR beta CDR3 regions. The HTBI primer set drove a first-round RT-PCR of the TCR CDR3. TCRdb itself ran the multiplex PCR reads through MiXCR, one entry per CDR3 protein. The table lists 550,000 to 700,000 distinct CDR3 sequences, roughly 50% of them singletons. Study results and caveats: Progression to ophthalmopathy was predicted a median of 6.5 months early. Blood shared most expanded thyroid clonotypes above 0.001. A 13 V-J signature model discriminated ophthalmopathy versus stable hyperthyroidism.

The TCR originated in an adult woman with Graves' disease, either hyperthyroidism or ophthalmopathy (not recorded which). Sequencing input: peripheral blood or thyroid tissue (not recorded which). The chain carries TRBV19 and TRBJ1-5; 8 bases are shared with TRBD1. The CDR3 DNA reads TGTGCCAGTAGTATCCGGGACAGGCACAATCAGCCCCAGCATTTT. It yields the protein CASSIRDRHNQPQHF.